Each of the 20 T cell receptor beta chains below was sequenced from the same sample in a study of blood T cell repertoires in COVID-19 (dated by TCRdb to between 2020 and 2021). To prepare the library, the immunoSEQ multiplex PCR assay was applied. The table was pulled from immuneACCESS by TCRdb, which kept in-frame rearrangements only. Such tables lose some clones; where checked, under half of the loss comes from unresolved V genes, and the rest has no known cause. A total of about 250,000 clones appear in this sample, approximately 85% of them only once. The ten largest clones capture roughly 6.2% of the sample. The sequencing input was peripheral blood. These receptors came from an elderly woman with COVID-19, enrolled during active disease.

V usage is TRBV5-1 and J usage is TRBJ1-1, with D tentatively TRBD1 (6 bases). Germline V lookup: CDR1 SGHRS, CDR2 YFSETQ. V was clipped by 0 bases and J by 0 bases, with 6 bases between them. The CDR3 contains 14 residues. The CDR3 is CASSLGQVNTEAFF. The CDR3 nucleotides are TGCGCCAGCAGCTTGGGACAGGTGAACACTGAAGCTTTCTTT.

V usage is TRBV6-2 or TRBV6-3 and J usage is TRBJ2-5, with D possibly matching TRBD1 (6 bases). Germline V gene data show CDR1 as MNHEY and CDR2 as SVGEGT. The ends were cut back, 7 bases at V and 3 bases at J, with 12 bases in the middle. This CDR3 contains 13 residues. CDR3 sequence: CASTPAGEETQYF. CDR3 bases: TGTGCCAGCACCCCCGCAGGGGAAGAGACCCAGTACTTC.

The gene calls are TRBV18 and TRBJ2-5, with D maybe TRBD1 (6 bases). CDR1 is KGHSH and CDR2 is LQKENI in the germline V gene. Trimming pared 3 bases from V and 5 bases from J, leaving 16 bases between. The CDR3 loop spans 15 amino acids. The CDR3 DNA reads TGTGCCAGCTCACCGGAGCGAGGGGGTTCGGAGACCCAGTACTTC. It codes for CASSPERGGSETQYF.

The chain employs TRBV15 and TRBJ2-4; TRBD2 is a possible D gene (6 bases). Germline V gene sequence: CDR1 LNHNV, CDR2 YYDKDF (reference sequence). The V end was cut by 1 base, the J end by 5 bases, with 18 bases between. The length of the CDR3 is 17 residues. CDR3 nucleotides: TGTGCCACCAGCAGAGCCGACCCCCGGGGGTGGGAAAACATTCAGTACTTC. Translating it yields CATSRADPRGWENIQYF.

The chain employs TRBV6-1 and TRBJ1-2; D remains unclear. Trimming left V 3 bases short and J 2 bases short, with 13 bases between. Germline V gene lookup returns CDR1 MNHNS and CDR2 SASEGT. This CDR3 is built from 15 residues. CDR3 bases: TGTGCCAGCAGTGACACTAAACCTCCGAACTATGGCTACACCTTC. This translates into CASSDTKPPNYGYTF.

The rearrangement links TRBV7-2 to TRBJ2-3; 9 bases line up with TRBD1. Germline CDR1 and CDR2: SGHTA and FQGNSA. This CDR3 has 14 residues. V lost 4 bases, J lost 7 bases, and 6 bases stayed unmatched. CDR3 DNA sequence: TGTGCCAGCAGCTCCACAGGGGGCTCTAATACGCAGTATTTT. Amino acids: CASSSTGGSNTQYF.

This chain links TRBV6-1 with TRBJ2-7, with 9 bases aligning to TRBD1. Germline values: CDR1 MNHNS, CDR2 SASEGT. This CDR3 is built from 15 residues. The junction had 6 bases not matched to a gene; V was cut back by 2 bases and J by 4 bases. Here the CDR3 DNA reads TGTGCCAGCAGTGAAATACAGGGGGCGAGTTACGAGCAGTACTTC. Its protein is CASSEIQGASYEQYF.

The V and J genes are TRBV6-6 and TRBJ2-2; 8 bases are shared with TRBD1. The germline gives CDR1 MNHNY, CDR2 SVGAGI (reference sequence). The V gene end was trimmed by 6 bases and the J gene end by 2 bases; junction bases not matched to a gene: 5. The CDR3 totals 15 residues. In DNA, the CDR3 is TGTGCCAGCAGGGAACAGGGGGATAACACCGGGGAGCTGTTTTTT. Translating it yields CASREQGDNTGELFF.

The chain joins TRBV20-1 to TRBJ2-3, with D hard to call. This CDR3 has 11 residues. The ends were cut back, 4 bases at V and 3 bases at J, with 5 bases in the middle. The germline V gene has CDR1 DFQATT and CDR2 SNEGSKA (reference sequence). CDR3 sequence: CSATGTDTQYF. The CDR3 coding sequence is TGCAGTGCTACAGGTACAGATACGCAGTATTTT.

CDR3 in amino acids: CAISDISRVGNTIYF. The DNA of the CDR3 is TGTGCCATCAGTGATATATCGAGGGTTGGAAACACCATATATTTT. This chain links TRBV10-3 with TRBJ1-3, with unresolved D. The ends were cut back, 3 bases at V and 3 bases at J, with 12 bases in the middle. Germline loops: CDR1 ENHRY, CDR2 SYGVKD. The CDR3 is 15 amino acids.

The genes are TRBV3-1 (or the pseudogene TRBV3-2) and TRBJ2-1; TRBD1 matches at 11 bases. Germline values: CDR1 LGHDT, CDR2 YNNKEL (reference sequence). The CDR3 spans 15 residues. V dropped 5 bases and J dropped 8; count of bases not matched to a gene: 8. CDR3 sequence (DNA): TGTGCCAGCAGCGATCCGGGACAGGGGGTTTATGAGCAGTTCTTC. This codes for CASSDPGQGVYEQFF.

Written as DNA, the CDR3 is TGCAGCGTTGGGGGCCCCAATCAGCCCCAGCATTTT. This gives the protein CSVGGPNQPQHF. The chain links TRBV29-1 to TRBJ1-5; D possibly corresponds to TRBD1 (5 bases). Germline lookup yields CDR1 SQVTM and CDR2 ANQGSEA. V lost 4 bases, J lost 3 bases, and 7 bases lay in between. The CDR3 totals 12 residues.

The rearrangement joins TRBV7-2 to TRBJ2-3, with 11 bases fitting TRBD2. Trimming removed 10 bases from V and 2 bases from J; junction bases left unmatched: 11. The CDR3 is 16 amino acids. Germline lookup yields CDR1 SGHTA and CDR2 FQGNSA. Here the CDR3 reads CATVLPSGGITDTQYF. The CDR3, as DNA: TGTGCCACCGTCCTCCCTAGCGGGGGGATCACAGATACGCAGTATTTT. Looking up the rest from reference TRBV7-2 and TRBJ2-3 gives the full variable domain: GAGVSQSPSNKVTEKGKDVELRCDPISGHTALYWYRQSLGQGLEFLIYFQGNSAPDKSGLPSDRFSAERTGGSVSTLTIQRTQQEDSAVYLCATVLPSGGITDTQYFGPGTRLTVL.

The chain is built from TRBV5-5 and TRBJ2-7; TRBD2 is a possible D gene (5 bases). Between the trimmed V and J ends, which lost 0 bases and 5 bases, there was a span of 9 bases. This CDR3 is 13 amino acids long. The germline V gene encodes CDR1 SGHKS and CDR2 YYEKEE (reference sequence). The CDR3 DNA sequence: TGTGCCAGCAGCTTGGGGGTCGGGGACGAGCAGTACTTC. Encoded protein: CASSLGVGDEQYF.

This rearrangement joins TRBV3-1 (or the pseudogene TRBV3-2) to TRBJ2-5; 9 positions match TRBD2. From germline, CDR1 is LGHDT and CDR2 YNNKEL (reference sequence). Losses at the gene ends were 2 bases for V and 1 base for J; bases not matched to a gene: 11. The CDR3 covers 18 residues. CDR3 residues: CASSQRRGGLPRQETQYF. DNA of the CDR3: TGTGCCAGCAGCCAACGGCGGGGGGGCCTACCCCGCCAAGAGACCCAGTACTTC.

The CDR3 coding sequence is TGTGCCAGCAGTGAAAGAGACCCCCGGGGAAAACTGTTTTTT. This translates into CASSERDPRGKLFF. The rearrangement uses TRBV2 and TRBJ1-4, with D hard to call. This CDR3 has 14 residues. The V gene's germline CDR1 is SNHLY and CDR2 FYNNEI. V lost 2 bases and J lost 10, with 14 bases in between.

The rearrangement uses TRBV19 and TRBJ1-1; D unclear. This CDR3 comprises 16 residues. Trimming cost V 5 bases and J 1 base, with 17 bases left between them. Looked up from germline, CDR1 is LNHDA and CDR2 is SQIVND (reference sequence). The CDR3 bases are TGTGCCAGTAGTCACCAAGCCGGCAGCGCGAACACTGAAGCTTTCTTT. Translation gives CASSHQAGSANTEAFF. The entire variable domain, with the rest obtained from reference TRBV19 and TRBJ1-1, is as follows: DGGITQSPKYLFRKEGQNVTLSCEQNLNHDAMYWYRQDPGQGLRLIYYSQIVNDFQKGDIAEGYSVSREKKESFPLTVTSAQKNPTAFYLCASSHQAGSANTEAFFGQGTRLTVV.

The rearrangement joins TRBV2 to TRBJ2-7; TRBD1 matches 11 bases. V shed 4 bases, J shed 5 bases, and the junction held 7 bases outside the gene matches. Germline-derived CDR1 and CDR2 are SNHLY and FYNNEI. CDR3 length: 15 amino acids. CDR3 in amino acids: CASSAQGQGGNEQYF. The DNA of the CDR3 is TGTGCCAGCAGTGCCCAGGGACAGGGGGGAAACGAGCAGTACTTC.

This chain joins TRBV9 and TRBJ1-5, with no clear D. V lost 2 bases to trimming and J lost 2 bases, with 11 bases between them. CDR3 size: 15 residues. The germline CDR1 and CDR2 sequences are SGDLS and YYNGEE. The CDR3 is CASSVGGMGNQPQHF. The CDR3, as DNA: TGTGCCAGCAGCGTTGGAGGGATGGGCAATCAGCCCCAGCATTTT. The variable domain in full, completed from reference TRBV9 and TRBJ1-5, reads DSGVTQTPKHLITATGQRVTLRCSPRSGDLSVYWYQQSLDQGLQFLIQYYNGEERAKGNILERFSAQQFPDLHSELNLSSLELGDSALYFCASSVGGMGNQPQHFGDGTRLSIL.

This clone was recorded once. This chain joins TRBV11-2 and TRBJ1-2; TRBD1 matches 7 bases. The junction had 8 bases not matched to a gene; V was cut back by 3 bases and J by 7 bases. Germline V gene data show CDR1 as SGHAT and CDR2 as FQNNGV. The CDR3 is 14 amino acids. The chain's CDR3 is CASSLADRVGGYTF. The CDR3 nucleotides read TGTGCCAGCAGCTTGGCAGACAGGGTGGGTGGCTACACCTTC.